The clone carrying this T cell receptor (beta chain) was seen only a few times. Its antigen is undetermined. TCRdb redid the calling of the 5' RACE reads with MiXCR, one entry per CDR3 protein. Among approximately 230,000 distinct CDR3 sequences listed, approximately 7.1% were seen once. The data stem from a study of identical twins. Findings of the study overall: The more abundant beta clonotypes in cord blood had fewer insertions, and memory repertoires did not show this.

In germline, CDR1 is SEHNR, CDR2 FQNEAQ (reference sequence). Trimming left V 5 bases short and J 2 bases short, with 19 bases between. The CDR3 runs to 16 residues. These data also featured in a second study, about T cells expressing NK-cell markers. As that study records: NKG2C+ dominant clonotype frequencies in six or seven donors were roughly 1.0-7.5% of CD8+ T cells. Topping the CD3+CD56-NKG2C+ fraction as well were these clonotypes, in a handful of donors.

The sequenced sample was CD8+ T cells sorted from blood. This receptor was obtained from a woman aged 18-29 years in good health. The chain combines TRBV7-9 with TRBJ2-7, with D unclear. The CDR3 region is CASSPPLPTSPYEQYF. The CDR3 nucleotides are TGTGCCAGCAGCCCCCCCCTCCCAACATCCCCCTACGAGCAGTACTTC.